The entry below gives a single T cell receptor (beta chain) sequence along with its context. Germline loops: CDR1 MDHEN, CDR2 SYDVKM. The CDR3 runs 13 residues. Trimming removed 4 bases from V and 5 bases from J, with 11 bases in between. The data were obtained in a study of shared T cell receptors in the human thymus. The protocol was immunoSEQ multiplex PCR, while the TCRdb copy is restricted to in-frame clones and leaves out a portion. The sample has 630,000 or so clones; around 87% are singletons. This sample also appeared in a second study, on human thymus T cells. That source reports: The donor group consisted of healthy Finnish infants who were having corrective surgery for congenital heart defects. Resections obtained during corrective heart surgery supplied the thymus tissue. Gene usage (both V and J) appeared biased in thymic and blood repertoires. Related research examined unrelated individuals and reported that their thymic repertoires overlapped highly.

The clonotype originates from a boy in the first two years of life with a congenital heart defect. The chain employs TRBV28 and TRBJ2-5; no clear D gene. The sample taken for sequencing was thymocytes. This CDR3 is CASSYPRGETQYF. DNA of the CDR3: TGTGCCAGCAGTTACCCCCGTGGCGAGACCCAGTACTTC.